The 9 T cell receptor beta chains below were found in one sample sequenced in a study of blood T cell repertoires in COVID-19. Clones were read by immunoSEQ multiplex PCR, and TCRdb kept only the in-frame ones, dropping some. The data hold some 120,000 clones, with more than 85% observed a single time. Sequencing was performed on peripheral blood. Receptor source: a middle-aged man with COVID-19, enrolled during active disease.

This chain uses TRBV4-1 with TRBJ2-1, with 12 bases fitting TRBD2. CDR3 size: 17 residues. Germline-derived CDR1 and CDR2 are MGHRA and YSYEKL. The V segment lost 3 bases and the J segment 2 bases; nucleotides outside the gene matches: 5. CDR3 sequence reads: CASSQERLAGAYNEQFF. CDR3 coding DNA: TGCGCCAGCAGCCAGGAGAGACTAGCGGGAGCCTACAATGAGCAGTTCTTC.

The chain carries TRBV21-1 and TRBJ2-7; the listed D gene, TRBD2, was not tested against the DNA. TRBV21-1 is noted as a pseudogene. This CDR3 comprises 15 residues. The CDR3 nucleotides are TGTGCCAGCAGGATTAGTAGCGGGAGCTCCTACGAGCAGTACGTC. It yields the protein CASRISSGSSYEQYV.

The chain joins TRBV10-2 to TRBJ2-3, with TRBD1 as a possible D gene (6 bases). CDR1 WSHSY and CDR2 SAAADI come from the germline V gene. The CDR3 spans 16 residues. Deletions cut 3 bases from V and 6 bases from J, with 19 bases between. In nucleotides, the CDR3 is TGCGCCAGCAGTGAAATGGGGGTAGGGGGTTGGGATACGCAGTATTTT. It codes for CASSEMGVGGWDTQYF.

The CDR3 DNA sequence: TGTGCCAGCAGCCAAGGGACAAACACTGAAGCTTTCTTT. It specifies CASSQGTNTEAFF. J is TRBJ1-1 and V is TRBV3-1 (or the pseudogene TRBV3-2), with D maybe TRBD1 (5 bases). The CDR3 length is 13 residues. CDR1 and CDR2 (germline): LGHDT, YNNKEL (reference sequence). Trimming took 1 base from V and 2 from J, leaving 5 bases between them.

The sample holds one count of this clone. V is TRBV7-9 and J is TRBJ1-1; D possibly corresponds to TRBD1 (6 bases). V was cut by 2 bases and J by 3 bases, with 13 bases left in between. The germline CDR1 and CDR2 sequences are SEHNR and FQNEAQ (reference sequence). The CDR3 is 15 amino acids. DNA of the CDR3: TGTGCCAGCAGCTTATGGGGTGCAGGGGACACTGAAGCTTTCTTT. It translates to CASSLWGAGDTEAFF.

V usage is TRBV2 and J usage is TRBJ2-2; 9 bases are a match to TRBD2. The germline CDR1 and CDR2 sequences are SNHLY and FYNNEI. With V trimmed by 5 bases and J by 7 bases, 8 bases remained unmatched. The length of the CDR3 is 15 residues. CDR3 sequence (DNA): TGTGCCAGCAGTAATGTAGCGGGAGTTGACGGGGAGCTGTTTTTT. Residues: CASSNVAGVDGELFF.

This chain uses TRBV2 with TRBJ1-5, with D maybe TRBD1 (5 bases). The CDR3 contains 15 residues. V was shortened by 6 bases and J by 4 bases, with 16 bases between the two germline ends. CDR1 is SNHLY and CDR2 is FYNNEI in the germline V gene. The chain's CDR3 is CASSDGLGGNQPQHF. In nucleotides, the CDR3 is TGTGCCAGCAGCGACGGCCTCGGGGGTAATCAGCCCCAGCATTTT.

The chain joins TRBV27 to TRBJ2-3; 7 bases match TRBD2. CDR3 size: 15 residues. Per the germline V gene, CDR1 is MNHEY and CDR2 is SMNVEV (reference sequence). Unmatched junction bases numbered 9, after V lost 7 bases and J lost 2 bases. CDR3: CASTSTSRFTDTQYF. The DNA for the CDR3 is TGTGCCAGCACTTCGACTAGCCGTTTCACAGATACGCAGTATTTT.

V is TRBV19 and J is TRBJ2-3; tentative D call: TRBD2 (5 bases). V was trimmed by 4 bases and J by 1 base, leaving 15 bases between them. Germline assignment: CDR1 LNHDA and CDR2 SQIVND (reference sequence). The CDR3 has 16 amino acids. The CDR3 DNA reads TGTGCCAGTAGTAGGGCAGCCGTTAGCGGCACAGATACGCAGTATTTT. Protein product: CASSRAAVSGTDTQYF. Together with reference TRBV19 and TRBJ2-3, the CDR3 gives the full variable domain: DGGITQSPKYLFRKEGQNVTLSCEQNLNHDAMYWYRQDPGQGLRLIYYSQIVNDFQKGDIAEGYSVSREKKESFPLTVTSAQKNPTAFYLCASSRAAVSGTDTQYFGPGTRLTVL.